The sequence of this T cell receptor beta chain was determined in a study of T cells in Graves' hyperthyroidism and ophthalmopathy. Across the whole study: The initial diagnosis was the point when peripheral blood was collected, ahead of any treatment.

The CDR3 length is 13 residues. Deletions cut 0 bases from V and 5 bases from J, with 6 bases between. In germline, CDR1 is SGDLS, CDR2 YYNGEE. The study left out patients who had uncontrolled infection, other autoimmune disease, pregnancy or lactation. It was at first hyperthyroidism diagnosis, before any ophthalmopathy symptoms, that the blood sample was taken. There were TCR beta CDR3 regions amplified from RNA transcripts. The HTBI primer set was used in a first-round RT-PCR of the TCR CDR3. Each CDR3 protein is one row after TCRdb ran MiXCR on the multiplex PCR reads. The sample records approximately 620,000 distinct CDR3 sequences, approximately 13% being singletons.

This TCR was recovered from a woman in her 30s with Graves' hyperthyroidism that later progressed to Graves' ophthalmopathy. This chain uses TRBV9 with TRBJ1-5; D gene unclear. The sequenced material came from blood. The CDR3 sequence is CASSVGSYQPQHF. Written as DNA, the CDR3 is TGTGCCAGCAGCGTAGGAAGTTATCAGCCCCAGCATTTT.